The 4 T cell receptor beta chains given below trace back to one sample, sequenced in a study of T cell responses to AZD1222 COVID-19 vaccine. This table comes from immunoSEQ multiplex PCR, and its TCRdb copy is limited to in-frame clones, with some not included. The sample lists some 63,000 clones; roughly nine tenths were seen once. The sequencing here drew on peripheral blood, taken 28 days after the second AZD1222 dose. The receptors shown here come from an adult who received the AZD1222 COVID-19 vaccine.

This clone was seen a few times. The chain joins TRBV10-3 to TRBJ2-3; TRBD2 matches at 7 bases. The CDR3 is made up of 17 amino acids. CDR1 and CDR2 from the germline V gene are ENHRY and SYGVKD. The V gene end was trimmed by 8 bases and the J gene end by 4 bases; junction bases not matched to a gene: 18. CDR3 in amino acids: CAIARRTWTAGADTQYF. In nucleotides, the CDR3 is TGTGCCATCGCTCGACGGACCTGGACGGCGGGGGCAGATACGCAGTATTTT.

This sequence joins TRBV6-5 and TRBJ2-2; possibly TRBD2 for D (5 bases). Trimming stripped 3 bases from V and 3 bases from J, with 11 bases between. The V gene's germline CDR1 is MNHEY and CDR2 SVGAGI. The CDR3 loop spans 15 amino acids. The CDR3 region is CASSYRRRDTGELFF. DNA for the CDR3: TGTGCCAGCAGTTATAGGAGGAGAGACACCGGGGAGCTGTTTTTT.

The chain combines TRBV10-3 with TRBJ2-5, with 11 bases identical to TRBD2. V was clipped by 6 bases and J by 3 bases; unmatched bases: 12. Germline lookup yields CDR1 ENHRY and CDR2 SYGVKD. This CDR3 has 17 amino acids. CDR3 DNA sequence: TGTGCCATCAGCCTCGGGAAACTAGCGGGGGTGGAAGAGACCCAGTACTTC. It encodes CAISLGKLAGVEETQYF.

CDR3 residues: CASSLVLSGGEYF. In nucleotides, the CDR3 is TGTGCCAGCAGCTTAGTTCTGTCGGGAGGGGAGTACTTC. This chain links TRBV7-2 with TRBJ2-7, with 8 bases that match TRBD2. Germline trimming cut 1 base from V and 11 bases from J; bases unmatched to any gene: 7. The CDR3 sequence is 13 residues long. Germline V gives CDR1 SGHTA, CDR2 FQGNSA.